The 20 T cell receptor beta chains below come from one sample, sequenced in a study of beta chain features in type 1 diabetes. Every bit of the isolated RNA underwent reverse transcription, so sequencing read expressed TCRB transcripts. The repertoire was sequenced with immunoSEQ multiplex PCR; TCRdb's copy has only in-frame clones and lacks some. The top ten hold under 0.45% of the sample, which has 120,000 to 150,000 clones, under 60% seen once. The sequenced sample consisted of Tregs from blood. These receptors came from a man younger than 35 in good health.

The chain links TRBV6-6 to TRBJ2-7, with D maybe TRBD1 (5 bases). The length of the CDR3 is 14 residues. Trimming left V 7 bases short and J 3 bases short, with 16 bases between. In germline, CDR1 is MNHNY, CDR2 SVGAGI (reference sequence). The CDR3 reads CASTARARDYEQYF. The CDR3 bases are TGTGCCAGCACTGCCCGGGCCAGGGACTACGAGCAGTACTTC.

The chain uses TRBV28 and TRBJ1-2, with 9 nucleotides matching TRBD1. V dropped 3 bases and J dropped 4; count of bases not matched to a gene: 6. The CDR3 is made up of 15 amino acids. Germline V CDR1 and CDR2: MDHEN, SYDVKM. The CDR3 here is CASSLRDRVLYGYTF. CDR3 bases: TGTGCCAGCAGTTTGAGGGACAGGGTGCTCTATGGCTACACCTTC.

V gene TRBV14 combines with J gene TRBJ1-2, with 8 bases fitting TRBD1. The CDR3 sequence is 15 residues long. Trimming took 4 bases from V and 8 from J; bases not matched to a gene: 12. Germline V CDR1 and CDR2: SGHDN, FVKESK. CDR3 DNA sequence: TGTGCCAGCAGCCCCCTGACAGGGGTTGCGTGGGGCTACACCTTC. Its translation: CASSPLTGVAWGYTF.

J is TRBJ2-5 and V is TRBV5-1, with D tentatively TRBD2 (6 bases). This CDR3 is built from 15 residues. The germline V gene encodes CDR1 SGHRS and CDR2 YFSETQ. The V and J ends lost 2 bases and 2 bases respectively, with 13 bases between them. CDR3 nucleotides: TGCGCCAGCAGCTTTTTGGAGGCGGGACAAGAGACCCAGTACTTC. Translation: CASSFLEAGQETQYF.

V gene TRBV7-8 combines with J gene TRBJ2-7, with D maybe TRBD2 (6 bases). Per the germline V gene, CDR1 is SGHVS and CDR2 is FQNEAQ. The V end lost 1 base, the J end lost 7 bases, and 17 bases lay between the germline ends. This CDR3 is built from 15 residues. In nucleotides, the CDR3 is TGTGCCAGCAGCTTAGATGGCGCGGGATGGGGGGAGCAGTACTTC. Encoded protein: CASSLDGAGWGEQYF.

The chain joins TRBV10-3 to TRBJ2-3; 13 bases agree with TRBD2. CDR3 length: 17 amino acids. Germline lookup yields CDR1 ENHRY and CDR2 SYGVKD. Germline trimming cut 11 bases from V and 0 bases from J; bases unmatched to any gene: 11. The CDR3 protein is CALRPGLAGTSTDTQYF. DNA of the CDR3: TGTGCCTTACGGCCGGGACTAGCGGGGACTAGCACAGATACGCAGTATTTT.

The V and J genes are TRBV9 and TRBJ2-4; TRBD1 is a possible D gene (5 bases). Between the trimmed V and J ends, which lost 6 bases and 2 bases, there was a span of 12 bases. The CDR3 has 14 residues. Germline lookup yields CDR1 SGDLS and CDR2 YYNGEE. The CDR3 bases are TGTGCCAGCAATCTCGGACATCCCAAAAACATTCAGTACTTC. This codes for CASNLGHPKNIQYF. The complete variable domain, with remaining parts taken from reference TRBV9 and TRBJ2-4, reads DSGVTQTPKHLITATGQRVTLRCSPRSGDLSVYWYQQSLDQGLQFLIQYYNGEERAKGNILERFSAQQFPDLHSELNLSSLELGDSALYFCASNLGHPKNIQYFGAGTRLSVL.

This chain joins TRBV6-1 and TRBJ1-1, with no clear D. Trimming shortened V by 4 bases and J by 4 bases, and 10 bases separated the two germline ends. This CDR3 comprises 13 residues. Per the germline V gene, CDR1 is MNHNS and CDR2 is SASEGT. The CDR3 loop reads CASSVLVGTEAFF. CDR3 DNA: TGTGCCAGCAGTGTTCTAGTTGGCACTGAAGCTTTCTTT.

This clone was recorded only once. The rearrangement uses TRBV5-1 and TRBJ2-3, with 7 bases lining up with TRBD2. The J segment lost 3 bases and the V segment lost 4 bases, leaving 8 bases of the junction unmatched. Germline CDR1 reads SGHRS; CDR2 reads YFSETQ. This CDR3 is built from 15 residues. The CDR3: CASSPLSGDTDTQYF. The CDR3 DNA follows: TGCGCCAGCAGCCCCCTCAGCGGGGATACAGATACGCAGTATTTT.

CDR3 sequence (DNA): TGTGCCAGCGCCCCCAGCGGGACAACCTACGAGCAGTACTTC. Encoded protein: CASAPSGTTYEQYF. The chain links TRBV11-1 to TRBJ2-7, with a weak D call TRBD2 (7 bases). The V end was cut by 8 bases, the J end by 2 bases, with 16 bases between. The CDR3 runs 14 residues. CDR1 is SGHAT, CDR2 FQDESV, per germline (reference sequence). The complete variable domain, with remaining parts taken from reference TRBV11-1 and TRBJ2-7, reads EAEVAQSPRYKITEKSQAVAFWCDPISGHATLYWYRQILGQGPELLVQFQDESVVDDSQLPKDRFSAERLKGVDSTLKIQPAELGDSAMYLCASAPSGTTYEQYFGPGTRLTVT.

J is TRBJ1-1 and V is TRBV7-9; D call uncertain. V gave up 4 bases and J gave up 1 base, with 7 bases separating them. Germline CDR1 reads SEHNR; CDR2 reads FQNEAQ (reference sequence). This CDR3 is built from 13 residues. CDR3 loop: CASSSLWNTEAFF. In DNA, the CDR3 is TGTGCCAGCAGCTCCCTGTGGAACACTGAAGCTTTCTTT. The variable domain in full, completed from reference TRBV7-9 and TRBJ1-1, reads DTGVSQNPRHKITKRGQNVTFRCDPISEHNRLYWYRQTLGQGPEFLTYFQNEAQLEKSRLLSDRFSAERPKGSFSTLEIQRTEQGDSAMYLCASSSLWNTEAFFGQGTRLTVV.

The sample holds one count of this clone. The rearrangement uses TRBV5-4 and TRBJ1-4; D is perhaps TRBD1 (6 bases). Between the trimmed V and J ends, which lost 3 bases and 8 bases, there was a span of 14 bases. This CDR3 contains 14 residues. From germline, CDR1 is SGHNT and CDR2 YYREEE (reference sequence). Here the CDR3 reads CASSSKGGGEKLFF. The CDR3 bases are TGTGCCAGCAGCTCGAAGGGGGGAGGGGAAAAACTGTTTTTT.

On this clone: The sample carries other DNA sequences with the same CDR3. This chain uses TRBV7-2 with TRBJ2-1; D may be TRBD1 (5 bases). There are 13 residues in the CDR3. V gave up 1 base and J gave up 5 bases, with 6 bases separating them. CDR1 and CDR2 from the germline V gene are SGHTA and FQGNSA. CDR3 in DNA: TGTGCCAGCAGCTTAGGACAGAACAATGAGCAGTTCTTC. It is translated as CASSLGQNNEQFF.

This chain links TRBV4-3 with TRBJ2-7; D is possibly TRBD2 (6 bases). The CDR3 has 15 amino acids. Per germline, CDR1 LGHNA and CDR2 YSLEER. Trimming removed 2 bases from V and 5 bases from J, with 16 bases in between. The CDR3 here is CASSQLARAVDEQYF. As DNA, the CDR3 is TGCGCCAGCAGCCAACTAGCGCGGGCAGTCGACGAGCAGTACTTC.

The chain is built from TRBV2 and TRBJ1-2; weak D call: TRBD1 (6 bases). Trimming stripped 3 bases from V and 7 bases from J, with 15 bases between. The CDR3 totals 14 residues. Looked up from germline, CDR1 is SNHLY and CDR2 is FYNNEI. CDR3 sequence reads: CASSERQGSIGYTF. Here the CDR3 DNA reads TGTGCCAGCAGTGAGAGGCAGGGGTCTATTGGCTACACCTTC.

The chain combines TRBV5-1 with TRBJ1-2, with no clear D. The germline CDR1 and CDR2 sequences are SGHRS and YFSETQ. This CDR3 is 11 amino acids long. V gave up 0 bases and J gave up 9 bases, with 6 bases separating them. The CDR3 bases are TGCGCCAGCAGCTTGGCAGGAAGCTACACCTTC. Translation gives CASSLAGSYTF.

The chain couples TRBV9 to TRBJ2-1; the match to TRBD2 covers 14 bases. The CDR3 is 17 residues long. Per the germline V gene, CDR1 is SGDLS and CDR2 is YYNGEE. V was pared by 3 bases and J by 0 bases, with 2 bases of the junction left unmatched. CDR3 DNA sequence: TGTGCCAGCAGCGGGACTAGCGGGAGGCGCTCCTACAATGAGCAGTTCTTC. Protein sequence: CASSGTSGRRSYNEQFF.

This clone was seen a handful of times. The rearrangement joins TRBV7-8 to TRBJ1-2, with D possibly TRBD1 on 6 matching bases. Per the germline V gene, CDR1 is SGHVS and CDR2 is FQNEAQ. V was trimmed by 0 bases and J by 3 bases, leaving 14 bases between them. The CDR3 loop spans 16 amino acids. In DNA form, the CDR3 reads TGTGCCAGCAGCTTAGCGCGGCGGGGGCTGGACTATGGCTACACCTTC. As protein: CASSLARRGLDYGYTF.

V is TRBV6-1 and J is TRBJ2-5; D not certain. The J call may be mistaken, given a closer DNA end match to TRBJ2-7. Looked up from germline, CDR1 is MNHNS and CDR2 is SASEGT. The CDR3 has 12 residues. The CDR3 nucleotides read TGTGCCAGCAGTGAAGGGTGGTACGAGCAGTACTTC. Protein: CASSEGWYEQYF.

This chain joins TRBV2 and TRBJ2-1; 9 positions agree with TRBD2. The junction had 14 bases not matched to a gene; V was cut back by 8 bases and J by 9 bases. Germline V gene sequence: CDR1 SNHLY, CDR2 FYNNEI. This CDR3 is 15 amino acids long. CDR3 in DNA: TGTGCCAGCGAAATGGGCGGGGGGGCCGTCGGTGAGCAGTTCTTC. It specifies CASEMGGGAVGEQFF.